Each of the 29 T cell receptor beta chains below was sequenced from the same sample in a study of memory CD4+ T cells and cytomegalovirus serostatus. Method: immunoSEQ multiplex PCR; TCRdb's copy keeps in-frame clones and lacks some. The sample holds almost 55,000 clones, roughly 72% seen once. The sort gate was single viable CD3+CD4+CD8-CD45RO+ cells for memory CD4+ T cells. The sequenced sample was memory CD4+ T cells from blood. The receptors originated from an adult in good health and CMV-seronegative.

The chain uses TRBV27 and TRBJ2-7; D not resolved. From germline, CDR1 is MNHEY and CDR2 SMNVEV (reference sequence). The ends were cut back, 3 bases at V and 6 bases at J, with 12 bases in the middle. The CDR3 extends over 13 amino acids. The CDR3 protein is CASSFLGPGEQYF. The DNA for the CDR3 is TGTGCCAGCAGTTTTCTGGGCCCCGGCGAGCAGTACTTC.

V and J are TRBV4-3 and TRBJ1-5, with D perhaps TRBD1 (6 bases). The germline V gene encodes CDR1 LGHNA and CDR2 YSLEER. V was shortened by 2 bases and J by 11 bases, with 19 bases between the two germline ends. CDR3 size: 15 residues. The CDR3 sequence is CASSQTRTAERTQHF. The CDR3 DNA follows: TGCGCCAGCAGCCAAACCCGGACAGCTGAGCGGACCCAGCATTTT.

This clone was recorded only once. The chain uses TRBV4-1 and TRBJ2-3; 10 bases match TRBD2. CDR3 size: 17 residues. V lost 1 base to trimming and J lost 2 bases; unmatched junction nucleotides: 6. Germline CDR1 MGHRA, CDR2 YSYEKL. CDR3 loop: CASSQGASGSFTDTQYF. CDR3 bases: TGCGCCAGCAGCCAAGGGGCTAGCGGGAGCTTCACAGATACGCAGTATTTT.

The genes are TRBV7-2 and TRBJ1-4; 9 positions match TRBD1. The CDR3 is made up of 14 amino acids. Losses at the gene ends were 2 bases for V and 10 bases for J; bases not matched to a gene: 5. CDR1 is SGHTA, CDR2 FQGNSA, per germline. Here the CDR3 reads CASSLSDRGGKLFF. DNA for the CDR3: TGTGCCAGCAGCTTATCGGACAGGGGAGGAAAACTGTTTTTT.

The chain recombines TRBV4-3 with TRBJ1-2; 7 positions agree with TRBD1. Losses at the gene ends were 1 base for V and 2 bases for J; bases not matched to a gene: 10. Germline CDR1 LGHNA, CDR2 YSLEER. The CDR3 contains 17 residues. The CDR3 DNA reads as TGCGCCAGCAGCCAAGGTGGTCGGTCCAGGGGGAACTATGGCTACACCTTC. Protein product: CASSQGGRSRGNYGYTF.

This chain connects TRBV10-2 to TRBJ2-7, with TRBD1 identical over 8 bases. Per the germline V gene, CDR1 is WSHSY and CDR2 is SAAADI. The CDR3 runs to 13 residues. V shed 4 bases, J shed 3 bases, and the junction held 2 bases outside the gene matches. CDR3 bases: TGCGCCAGCAGTGCAGGGGGCGGCTACGAGCAGTACTTC. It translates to CASSAGGGYEQYF.

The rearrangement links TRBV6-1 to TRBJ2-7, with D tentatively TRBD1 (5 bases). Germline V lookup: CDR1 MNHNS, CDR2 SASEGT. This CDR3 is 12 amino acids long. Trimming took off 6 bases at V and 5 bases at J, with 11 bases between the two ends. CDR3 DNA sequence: TGTGCCAGCAGCTCAGGGATCCACGAGCAGTACTTC. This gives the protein CASSSGIHEQYF.

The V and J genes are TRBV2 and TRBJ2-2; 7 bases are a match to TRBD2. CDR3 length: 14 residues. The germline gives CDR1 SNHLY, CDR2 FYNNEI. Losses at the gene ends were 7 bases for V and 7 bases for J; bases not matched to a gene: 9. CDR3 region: CASTELSGYGELFF. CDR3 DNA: TGTGCCAGCACCGAGCTTAGCGGGTACGGGGAGCTGTTTTTT.

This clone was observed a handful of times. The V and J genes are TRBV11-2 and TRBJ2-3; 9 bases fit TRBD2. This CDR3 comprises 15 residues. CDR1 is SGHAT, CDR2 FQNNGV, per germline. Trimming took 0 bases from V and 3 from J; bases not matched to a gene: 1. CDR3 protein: CASSLEAGGTDTQYF. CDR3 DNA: TGTGCCAGCAGCTTAGAGGCGGGGGGGACAGATACGCAGTATTTT. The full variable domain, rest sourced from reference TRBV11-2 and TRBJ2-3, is EAGVAQSPRYKIIEKRQSVAFWCNPISGHATLYWYQQILGQGPKLLIQFQNNGVVDDSQLPKDRFSAERLKGVDSTLKIQPAKLEDSAVYLCASSLEAGGTDTQYFGPGTRLTVL.

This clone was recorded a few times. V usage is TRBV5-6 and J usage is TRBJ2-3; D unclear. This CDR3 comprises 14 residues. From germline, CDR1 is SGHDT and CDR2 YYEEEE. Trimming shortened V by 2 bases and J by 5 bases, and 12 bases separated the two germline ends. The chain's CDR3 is CASSLGWSLDTQYF. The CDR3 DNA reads TGTGCCAGCAGCTTAGGGTGGTCGTTAGATACGCAGTATTTT.

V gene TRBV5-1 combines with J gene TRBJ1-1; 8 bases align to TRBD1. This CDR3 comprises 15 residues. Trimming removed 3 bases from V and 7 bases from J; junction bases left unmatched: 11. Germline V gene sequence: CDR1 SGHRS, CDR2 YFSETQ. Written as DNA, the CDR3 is TGCGCCAGCAGCTCGACAGGGGACTTGAGGGGTGAAGCTTTCTTT. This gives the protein CASSSTGDLRGEAFF.

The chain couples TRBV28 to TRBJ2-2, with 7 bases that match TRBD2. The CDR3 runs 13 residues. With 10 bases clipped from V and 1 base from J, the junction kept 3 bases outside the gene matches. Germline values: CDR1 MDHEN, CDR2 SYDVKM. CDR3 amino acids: CAIQRENTGELFF. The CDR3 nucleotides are TGTGCCATTCAGCGGGAGAACACCGGGGAGCTGTTTTTT.

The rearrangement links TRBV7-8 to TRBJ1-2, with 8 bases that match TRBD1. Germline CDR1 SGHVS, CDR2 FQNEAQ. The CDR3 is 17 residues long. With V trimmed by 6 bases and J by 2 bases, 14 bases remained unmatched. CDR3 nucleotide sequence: TGTGCCAGCAGAGCTCGAAGGACAGGGCCTCCGAACTATGGCTACACCTTC. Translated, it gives CASRARRTGPPNYGYTF.

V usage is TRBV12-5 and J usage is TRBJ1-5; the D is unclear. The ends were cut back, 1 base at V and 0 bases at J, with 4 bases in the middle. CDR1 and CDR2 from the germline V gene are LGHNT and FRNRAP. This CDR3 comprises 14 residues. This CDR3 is CASGLAGSNQPQHF. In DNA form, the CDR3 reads TGTGCTAGTGGTTTGGCCGGTAGCAATCAGCCCCAGCATTTT.

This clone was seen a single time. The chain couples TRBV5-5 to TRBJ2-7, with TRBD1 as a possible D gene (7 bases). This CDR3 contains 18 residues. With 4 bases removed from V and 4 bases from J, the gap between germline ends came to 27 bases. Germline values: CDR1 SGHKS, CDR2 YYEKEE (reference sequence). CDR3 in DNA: TGTGCCAGCAGCACCATACTAGCCGACAGGGTTCGGGAATACGAGCAGTACTTC. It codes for CASSTILADRVREYEQYF.

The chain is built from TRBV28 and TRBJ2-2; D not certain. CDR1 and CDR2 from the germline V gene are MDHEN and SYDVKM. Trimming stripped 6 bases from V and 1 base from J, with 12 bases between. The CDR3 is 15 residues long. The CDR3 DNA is TGTGCCAGCAGAGGTGTGCCGGGGAACACCGGGGAGCTGTTTTTT. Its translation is CASRGVPGNTGELFF.

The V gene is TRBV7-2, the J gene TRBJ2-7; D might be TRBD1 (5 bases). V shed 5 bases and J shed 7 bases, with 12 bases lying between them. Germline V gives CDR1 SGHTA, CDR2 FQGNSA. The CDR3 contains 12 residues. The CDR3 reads CASSHGPGEQYF. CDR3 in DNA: TGTGCCAGCAGCCATGGCCCAGGGGAGCAGTACTTC.

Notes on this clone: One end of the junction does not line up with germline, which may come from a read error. The CDR3 region is CASSSRAEPLGNEQFF. Here the CDR3 DNA reads TGTGCTAGCAGCTCCCGAGCCGAGCCGCTGGGAAATGAGCAGTTCTTC. V is TRBV7-7 and J is TRBJ2-1; no clear D gene. CDR1 is SSHAT, CDR2 FNYEAQ, per germline (reference sequence). The CDR3 is 16 residues long.

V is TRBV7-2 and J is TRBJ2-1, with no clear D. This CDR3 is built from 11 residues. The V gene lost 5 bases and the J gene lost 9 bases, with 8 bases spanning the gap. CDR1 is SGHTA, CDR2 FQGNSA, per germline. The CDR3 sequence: CASSLHSEQFF. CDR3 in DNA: TGTGCCAGCAGCCTACACAGTGAGCAGTTCTTC.

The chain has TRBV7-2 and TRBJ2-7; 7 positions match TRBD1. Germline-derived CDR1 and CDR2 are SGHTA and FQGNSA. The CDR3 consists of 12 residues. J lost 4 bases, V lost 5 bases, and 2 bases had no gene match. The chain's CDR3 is CASSKQGYEQYF. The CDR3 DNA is TGTGCCAGCAGCAAACAGGGGTACGAGCAGTACTTC. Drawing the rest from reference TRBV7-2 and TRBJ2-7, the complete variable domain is GAGVSQSPSNKVTEKGKDVELRCDPISGHTALYWYRQSLGQGLEFLIYFQGNSAPDKSGLPSDRFSAERTGGSVSTLTIQRTQQEDSAVYLCASSKQGYEQYFGPGTRLTVT.

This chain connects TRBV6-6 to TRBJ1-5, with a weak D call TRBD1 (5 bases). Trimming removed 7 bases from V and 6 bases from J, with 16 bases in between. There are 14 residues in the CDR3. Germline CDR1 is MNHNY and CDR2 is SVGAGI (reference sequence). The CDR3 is CASIRGARGQPQHF. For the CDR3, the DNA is TGTGCCAGCATAAGAGGGGCGAGGGGTCAGCCCCAGCATTTT.

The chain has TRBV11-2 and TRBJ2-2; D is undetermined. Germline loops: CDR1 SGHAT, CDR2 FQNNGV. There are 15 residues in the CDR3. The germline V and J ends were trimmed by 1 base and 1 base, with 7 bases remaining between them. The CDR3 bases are TGTGCCAGCAGCTTAGTGGCAGGGAACACCGGGGAGCTGTTTTTT. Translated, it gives CASSLVAGNTGELFF.

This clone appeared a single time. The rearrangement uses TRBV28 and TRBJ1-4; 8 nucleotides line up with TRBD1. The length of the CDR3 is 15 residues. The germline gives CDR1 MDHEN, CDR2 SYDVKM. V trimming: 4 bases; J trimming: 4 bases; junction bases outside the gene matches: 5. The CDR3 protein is CASSSGQGLNEKLFF. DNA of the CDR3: TGTGCCAGCAGTTCCGGACAGGGTCTTAATGAAAAACTGTTTTTT.

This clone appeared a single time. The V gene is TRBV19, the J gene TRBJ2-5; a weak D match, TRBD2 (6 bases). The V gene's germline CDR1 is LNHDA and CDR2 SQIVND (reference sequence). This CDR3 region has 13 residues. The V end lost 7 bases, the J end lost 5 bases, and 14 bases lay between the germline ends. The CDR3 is CASTPRGGETQYF. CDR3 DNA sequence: TGTGCCAGTACGCCGCGGGGTGGGGAGACCCAGTACTTC.

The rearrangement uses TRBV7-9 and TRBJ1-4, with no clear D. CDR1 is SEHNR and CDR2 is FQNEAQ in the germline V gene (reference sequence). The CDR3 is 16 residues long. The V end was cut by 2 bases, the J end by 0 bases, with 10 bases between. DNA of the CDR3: TGTGCCAGCAGCTTATATCCGGGCACAACTAATGAAAAACTGTTTTTT. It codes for CASSLYPGTTNEKLFF.

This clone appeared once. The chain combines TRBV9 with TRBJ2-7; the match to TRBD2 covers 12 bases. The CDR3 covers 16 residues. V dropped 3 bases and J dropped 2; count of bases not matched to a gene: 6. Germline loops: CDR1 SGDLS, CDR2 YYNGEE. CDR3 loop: CASSAGTSGWAYEQYF. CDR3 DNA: TGTGCCAGCAGCGCCGGGACTAGCGGGTGGGCCTACGAGCAGTACTTC.

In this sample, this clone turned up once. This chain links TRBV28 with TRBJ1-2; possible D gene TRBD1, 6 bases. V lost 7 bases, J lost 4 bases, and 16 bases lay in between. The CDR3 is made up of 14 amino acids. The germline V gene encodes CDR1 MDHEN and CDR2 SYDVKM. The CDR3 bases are TGTGCCAGCATTGTGACAGGAGGTTCCTATGGCTACACCTTC. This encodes CASIVTGGSYGYTF.

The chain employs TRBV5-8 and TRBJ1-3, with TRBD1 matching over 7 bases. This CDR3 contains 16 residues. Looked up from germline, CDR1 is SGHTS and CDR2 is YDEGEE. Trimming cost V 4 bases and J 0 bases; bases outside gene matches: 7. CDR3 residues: CASSVSQGLSGNTIYF. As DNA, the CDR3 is TGTGCCAGCAGCGTTTCACAGGGGCTCTCTGGAAACACCATATATTTT.

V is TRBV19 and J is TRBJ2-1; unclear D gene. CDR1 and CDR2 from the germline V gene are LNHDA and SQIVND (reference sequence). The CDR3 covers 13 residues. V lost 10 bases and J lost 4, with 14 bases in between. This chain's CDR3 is CATTHPMYNEQFF. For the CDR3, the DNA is TGTGCCACTACCCATCCGATGTACAATGAGCAGTTCTTC. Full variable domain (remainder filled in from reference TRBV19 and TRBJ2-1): DGGITQSPKYLFRKEGQNVTLSCEQNLNHDAMYWYRQDPGQGLRLIYYSQIVNDFQKGDIAEGYSVSREKKESFPLTVTSAQKNPTAFYLCATTHPMYNEQFFGPGTRLTVL.